This TCR beta chain was profiled in a study of T cell responses to AZD1222 COVID-19 vaccine. Study-level findings and limits: Among AZD1222 vaccinees, only six were seropositive at baseline. With dominance at 160-218 and 743-854, vaccine-associated CD4 TCRs spanned spike.

Germline values: CDR1 SQVTM, CDR2 ANQGSEA. The CDR3 consists of 12 residues. V dropped 3 bases and J dropped 8; count of bases not matched to a gene: 2. Comments on this clone: Its specificity is unknown.

Some clones are missing from TCRdb's copy, which holds only in-frame ones; the method was immunoSEQ multiplex PCR. The sample has 100,000 or so clones, around 90% seen once. Sequenced here: peripheral blood, sampled on day 0 of AZD1222 vaccination. The chain is built from TRBV29-1 and TRBJ1-4; the match to TRBD1 covers 8 bases. This sequence was found in an adult in good health. The CDR3 DNA is TGCAGCGTTGACGGGGACAGGGAAAAACTGTTTTTT. As protein: CSVDGDREKLFF.